The clone carrying this T cell receptor beta chain was observed a handful of times. Its matching antigen is unknown. V gave up 3 bases and J gave up 5 bases, with 14 bases separating them. The CDR3 spans 15 residues. This sample is drawn from a study of T cells after yellow fever vaccination. Study as a whole: The authors prepared low-cell-number fractions using SMART-Seq v4 Ultra Low Input.

General observations from the study: Few clonotypes appeared in both CD4 and CD8 compartments. Abundant bulk-population clonotypes could contaminate the FACS-sorted repertoires. Boosting was followed by the reappearance of most primary-vaccination clones (about 96% CD4, about 88% CD8).

TCRdb fed the 5' RACE reads into MiXCR, producing one record per CDR3 protein. The table includes about 99,000 distinct CDR3 sequences, 5.8% detected once. The sequence derives from a man aged 18 to 29 who received the YFV17D yellow fever vaccine. The sequenced sample was CD8+ T cells sorted from PBMCs, obtained 10 days after the yellow fever booster vaccination. The chain links TRBV23-1 to TRBJ2-1; unclear D gene. TRBV23-1 is assigned to the ORF class and has an uncertain function. The CDR3 loop is CASSQHPLSNNEQFF. CDR3 DNA sequence: TGCGCCAGCAGTCAGCACCCCCTATCAAACAATGAGCAGTTCTTC.